Listed below are T cell receptor beta chains from one sample, sequenced in a study of T-cell memory formation after mild COVID-19. TCRdb reprocessed the 5' RACE reads via MiXCR and lists one record per CDR3 protein. Among 350,000 to 500,000 distinct CDR3 sequences, 20% to 30% were seen once, and the ten largest hold about an eighth. The sequenced sample consisted of PBMCs or a T cell subset sorted from them (not recorded which). Every receptor here comes from an adult woman who had mild COVID-19 (a few samples of this study predate the infection). Cell type and time point are not known. Both conserved end residues are part of each CDR3. D genes are given only for firm matches. Expanded clones get a size class; other rows say once, few or many, or leave the size out.

-	TRBV7-6	-	12	TRBJ2-7	CASSLQDYEQYF	TGTGCCAGCAGCTTACAGGACTACGAGCAGTACTTC
-	TRBV5-1	-	13	TRBJ1-2	CASSLGDRRGYTF	TGCGCCAGCAGCTTGGGAGACAGAAGGGGCTACACCTTC
-	TRBV12-5	-	13	TRBJ2-5	CASEDSNQETQYF	TGTGCTAGTGAAGACTCAAACCAAGAGACCCAGTACTTC
-	TRBV7-3	few	13	TRBJ1-6	CASSVKGGSPLHF	TGTGCCAGCAGCGTCAAAGGGGGTTCACCCCTCCACTTT
TRBD1	TRBV30	-	16	TRBJ1-6	CAWSERQGWNNSPLHF	TGTGCCTGGAGTGAGCGACAGGGGTGGAATAATTCACCCCTCCACTTT
TRBD1	TRBV4-1	few	15	TRBJ2-7	CASSLSPTGENEQYF	TGCGCCAGCAGCCTATCTCCGACAGGGGAGAACGAGCAGTACTTC
-	TRBV30	few	14	TRBJ2-5	CAWSLSRGRETQYF	TGTGCCTGGAGCCTAAGCCGGGGGCGGGAGACCCAGTACTTC
TRBD2	TRBV2	few	17	TRBJ2-7	CASSVRASGRAHVQQYF	TGTGCCAGCAGTGTGCGGGCTAGCGGGAGGGCCCACGTCCAGCAGTACTTC
TRBD1	TRBV7-8	few	16	TRBJ2-7	CASSRLAGQGAYEQYF	TGTGCCAGCAGCCGCTTGGCGGGACAGGGGGCCTACGAGCAGTACTTC
TRBD1	TRBV29-1	-	16	TRBJ2-3	CSANLLGQGLGDTQYF	TGCAGCGCCAACCTGTTGGGACAGGGTTTGGGAGATACGCAGTATTTT
-	TRBV6-1	-	18	TRBJ2-6	CASSEPPAYSSGANVLTF	TGTGCCAGCAGTGAACCCCCAGCCTACAGCTCTGGGGCCAACGTCCTGACTTTC
TRBD1	TRBV5-1	-	18	TRBJ1-1	CASSPGQDTILMNTEAFF	TGCGCCAGCAGCCCGGGACAGGACACAATCCTAATGAACACTGAAGCTTTCTTT
TRBD2	TRBV9	-	16	TRBJ2-2	CASSPQPGLAIGELFF	TGTGCCAGCAGCCCCCAGCCGGGACTAGCGATCGGGGAGCTGTTTTTT
-	TRBV7-9	-	17	TRBJ2-5	CASSPRGRGPSQETQYF	TGTGCCAGCAGCCCTAGGGGGCGGGGGCCAAGCCAAGAGACCCAGTACTTC
TRBD2	TRBV20-1	-	15	TRBJ2-5	CSARVSGGVEETQYF	TGCAGTGCTAGAGTCAGCGGGGGGGTAGAAGAGACCCAGTACTTC
-	TRBV7-9	-	13	TRBJ1-2	CASSLPYNYGYTF	TGTGCCAGCAGCTTGCCATATAACTATGGCTACACCTTC
-	TRBV6-5	-	16	TRBJ2-5	CASSYSSVVGQETQYF	TGTGCCAGCAGTTACTCATCGGTGGTGGGTCAAGAGACCCAGTACTTC
-	TRBV4-1	-	14	TRBJ2-1	CASSPTYVVHEQFF	TGCGCCAGCAGCCCAACCTATGTAGTCCATGAGCAGTTCTTC
-	TRBV19	-	14	TRBJ2-2	CASSIFLASGELFF	TGTGCCAGTAGTATTTTCCTAGCAAGCGGGGAGCTGTTTTTT
-	TRBV9	few	16	TRBJ2-7	CASSHPHTGDSYEQYF	TGTGCCAGCAGCCATCCCCATACAGGCGACTCCTACGAGCAGTACTTC
TRBD1	TRBV5-6	-	13	TRBJ2-5	CASSQGQRETQYF	TGTGCCAGCAGCCAGGGACAGAGGGAGACCCAGTACTTC
-	TRBV11-3	-	18	TRBJ2-3	CASSSRQDRVPSTDTQYF	TGTGCCAGCAGCTCCCGCCAGGACAGAGTCCCTAGCACAGATACGCAGTATTTT
TRBD2	TRBV29-1	many	15	TRBJ2-5	CSVAPGGLYGETQYF	TGCAGCGTTGCGCCGGGAGGGTTGTATGGAGAGACCCAGTACTTC
-	TRBV7-2	few	17	TRBJ1-3	CASSLSGTRSSGNTIYF	TGTGCCAGCAGCTTGTCCGGGACTCGGAGCTCTGGAAACACCATATATTTT
TRBD2	TRBV6-5	few	15	TRBJ2-1	CASSRRGGAINEQFF	TGTGCCAGCAGTCGACGCGGGGGGGCTATCAATGAGCAGTTCTTC
TRBD1	TRBV27	-	14	TRBJ2-5	CASGRDRGIETQYF	TGTGCCAGCGGACGGGACAGGGGTATTGAGACCCAGTACTTC
-	TRBV6-5	-	12	TRBJ2-2	CASTLQTGELFF	TGTGCCAGCACCCTACAGACCGGGGAGCTGTTTTTT
-	TRBV24-1	-	16	TRBJ2-1	CATSPDGGTAYNGQFF	TGTGCCACCAGTCCGGACGGCGGGACAGCTTACAATGGGCAGTTCTTC
-	TRBV29-1	few	11	TRBJ2-2	CSVGNTGELFF	TGCAGCGTGGGAAACACCGGGGAGCTGTTTTTT
-	TRBV7-2	few	16	TRBJ2-3	CASSLAIGAGTDTQYF	TGTGCCAGCAGCTTAGCGATCGGGGCCGGCACAGATACGCAGTATTTT
TRBD2	TRBV29-1	few	15	TRBJ2-7	CSVEDSLAGRAEQYF	TGCAGCGTTGAAGATTCGCTGGCAGGGAGGGCCGAGCAGTACTTC
TRBD1	TRBV4-1	few	16	TRBJ2-7	CASSQDPGQTSYEQYF	TGCGCCAGCAGCCAAGATCCGGGACAGACCTCCTACGAGCAGTACTTC
TRBD2	TRBV12-3/TRBV12-4	many	20	TRBJ2-5	CASSFGAASGRRRFQETQYF	TGTGCCAGCAGTTTTGGTGCCGCTAGCGGGAGAAGGAGGTTTCAAGAGACCCAGTACTTC
-	TRBV7-6	-	16	TRBJ2-3	CASSPSDYLEGDTQYF	TGTGCCAGCAGCCCCTCGGACTACCTGGAAGGAGATACGCAGTATTTT
-	TRBV5-1	-	14	TRBJ2-7	CASSLDWGPYEQYF	TGCGCCAGCAGCTTAGACTGGGGCCCCTACGAGCAGTACTTC
TRBD1	TRBV12-3/TRBV12-4	-	15	TRBJ2-1	CASSPRTGNYNEQFF	TGTGCCAGCAGTCCGAGGACAGGGAACTACAATGAGCAGTTCTTC
-	TRBV5-1	few	15	TRBJ2-7	CASSLARENSYEQYF	TGCGCCAGCAGCTTGGCTAGGGAAAACTCCTACGAGCAGTACTTC